This TCR beta chain originates from a study of OX40 agonist ivuxolimab in advanced cancers. Study-wide context: At 82.7% male, the cohort had a mean age of 60 years, ranging from about 23 to 79.

Blood samples were obtained at baseline, cycle 4 day 1, and cycle 7 day 1. General study results and limits: At 0.1 to 3.0 mg/kg, clonal expansion of CD4+ and CD8+ blood T cells had occurred by week 6.

A note on this clone: What it recognizes is unknown.

This CDR3 comprises 15 residues. Germline values: CDR1 MNHEY, CDR2 SVGAGI. The V end lost 2 bases, the J end lost 4 bases, and 14 bases lay between the germline ends. The repertoire was sequenced with immunoSEQ multiplex PCR; TCRdb's copy has only in-frame clones and lacks some. The table has about 56,000 clones, roughly 82% seen once. J is TRBJ1-1 and V is TRBV6-5, with D possibly matching TRBD1 (5 bases). The TCR comes from an adult with an advanced solid tumor such as melanoma, head and neck, liver or kidney cancer. The starting material was CD4+ or CD8+ T cells sorted from blood, obtained in a trial of the OX40 agonist ivuxolimab. Written as DNA, the CDR3 is TGTGCCAGCAGTTACGAATCTACAGGTACCACTGAAGCTTTCTTT. As protein: CASSYESTGTTEAFF.